This T cell receptor beta chain was sequenced for a study of shared clonotypes between healthy human individuals. Notes on the study in general: The sole specimen, blood, was sampled, and tissue repertoires likely differ.

About this clone itself: Its antigen is unidentified.

CDR1 is MDHEN, CDR2 SYDVKM, per germline. The CDR3 sequence is 16 residues long. The V gene lost 1 base and the J gene lost 1 base, with 13 bases spanning the gap. Produced via immunoSEQ multiplex PCR; TCRdb's table is partial and in-frame only. The sample includes over a million clones, 75% to 80% of them seen just once. The chain recombines TRBV28 with TRBJ1-1; D unresolved. The source material was memory CD4+ T cells from PBMCs. Regarding subset: CD45RA-negative fraction. The TCR was taken from a young man in good health. Some clones in this sample may be carry-over from other donors' samples. The CDR3 spells CASSLFVGSGNTEAFF. CDR3 sequence (DNA): TGTGCCAGCAGTTTATTCGTGGGGAGCGGGAACACTGAAGCTTTCTTT.